The 2 T cell receptor beta chains in this list originate from one sample, sequenced in a study of shared clonotypes between healthy human individuals. Sequencing used immunoSEQ multiplex PCR; TCRdb keeps in-frame clones, though not all of them. The profile shows 2.5 million or so clones, more than 90% of them singletons. Input material: naive CD4+ T cells sorted from blood. The subset was: CD45RA+ positively selected. These TCRs come from a young man in good health.

The chain has TRBV4-2 and TRBJ1-4, with D possibly being TRBD1 (6 bases). Germline V gene lookup returns CDR1 LGHNA and CDR2 YNFKEQ. V shed 4 bases and J shed 0 bases, with 12 bases lying between them. This CDR3 has 16 residues. The CDR3 bases are TGTGCCAGCAGCCCGACGGGGACACCAACTAATGAAAAACTGTTTTTT. It is translated as CASSPTGTPTNEKLFF.

Worth noting for this clone: The same CDR3 arises from other DNA sequences in this sample as well. The gene calls are TRBV30 and TRBJ1-1; no firm D call. V lost 0 bases and J lost 1, with 6 bases in between. The CDR3 spans 13 residues. The germline V gene has CDR1 GTSNPN and CDR2 SVGIG (reference sequence). The CDR3 DNA follows: TGTGCCTGGAGTGTACATACGAACACTGAAGCTTTCTTT. Translated: CAWSVHTNTEAFF.